The rows below give T cell receptor beta chains drawn from one sample of a study of blood T cell repertoires in COVID-19. The protocol was immunoSEQ multiplex PCR, while the TCRdb copy is restricted to in-frame clones and leaves out a portion. The sample comprises under 70,000 clones, 88% of which are singletons, and approximately 40% rests with the top ten. Sequenced material: peripheral blood. Source of these receptors: a woman in her sixties or seventies with COVID-19, enrolled during active disease. Each CDR3 is given with its conserved first and last residue. A D gene is named only where the DNA matches it firmly.

d_call	cdr3_length	j_call	v_call	cdr3_nt	cdr3_aa
NA	16	TRBJ1-2	TRBV7-8	TGTGCCAGCAGCTTACGTCTGGAGCGCGAAGACTATGGCTACACCTTC	CASSLRLEREDYGYTF
NA	19	TRBJ1-5	TRBV21-1	TGTGCCAGCAGCAAATGCGGACAGGGAATAGGAGGTAGCAATCAGCCCCAGCATTTT	CASSKCGQGIGGSNQPQHF
NA	15	TRBJ2-5	TRBV11-3	TGTGCCAGCAGCCCAGGATTATTGGCTTCGGAGACCCAGTACTTC	CASSPGLLASETQYF
NA	18	TRBJ1-3	TRBV18	TGTGCCAGCTCACGGGCCCCCGTCATACGAGACTCTGGAAACACCATATATTTT	CASSRAPVIRDSGNTIYF
TRBD2	14	TRBJ2-3	TRBV6-2/TRBV6-3	TGTGCCAGCAGTCCCGGGACTAGCGTAGATACGCAGTATTTT	CASSPGTSVDTQYF